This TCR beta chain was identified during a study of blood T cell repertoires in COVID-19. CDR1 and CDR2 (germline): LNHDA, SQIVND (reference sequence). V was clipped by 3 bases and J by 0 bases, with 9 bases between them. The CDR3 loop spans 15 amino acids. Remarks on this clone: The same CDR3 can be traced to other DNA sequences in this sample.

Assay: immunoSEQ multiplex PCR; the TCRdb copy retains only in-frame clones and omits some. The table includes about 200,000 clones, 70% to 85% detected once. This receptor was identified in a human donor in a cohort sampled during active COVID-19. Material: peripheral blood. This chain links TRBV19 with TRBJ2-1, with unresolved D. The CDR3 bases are TGTGCCAGTAGTATTGGCCCAAGCTCCTACAATGAGCAGTTCTTC. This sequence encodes CASSIGPSSYNEQFF.